This T cell receptor (beta chain) is drawn from a study of graft-versus-host responses after intestinal transplantation. Overall study context: Following induction with anti-thymocyte globulin, all recipients were given tacrolimus and steroids for roughly three years.

Assay: immunoSEQ multiplex PCR; the TCRdb copy retains only in-frame clones and omits some. This sample carries thousands of clones, about 43% of them seen once, and the ten largest clones take approximately 6.4%. Irradiated, violet-dye-labeled stimulators (around 200,000) were plated alongside around 200,000 CFSE-labeled responders. The table lists this clone with a few counts. The germline CDR1 and CDR2 sequences are SGHTA and FQGTGA. The CDR3 length is 14 residues. V was pared by 8 bases and J by 5 bases, with 9 bases of the junction left unmatched. General observations from the study: Recipient marrow showed GvH clones, some seen first in ileum or blood.

The sample here was alloreactive CD8+ T cells from a mixed lymphocyte reaction culture, taken before transplantation. Subset in this sample: CFSE-low proliferating T cells sorted from roughly six-day pre-transplant mixed lymphocyte reaction (GvH or HvG direction). The genes are TRBV7-3 and TRBJ2-5; 9 bases match TRBD2. This clonotype originated in a human patient who was an organ donor for intestinal transplantation. CDR3 loop: CASGAGGRVETQYF. The CDR3 bases are TGTGCCAGCGGGGCGGGAGGGCGCGTGGAGACCCAGTACTTC.